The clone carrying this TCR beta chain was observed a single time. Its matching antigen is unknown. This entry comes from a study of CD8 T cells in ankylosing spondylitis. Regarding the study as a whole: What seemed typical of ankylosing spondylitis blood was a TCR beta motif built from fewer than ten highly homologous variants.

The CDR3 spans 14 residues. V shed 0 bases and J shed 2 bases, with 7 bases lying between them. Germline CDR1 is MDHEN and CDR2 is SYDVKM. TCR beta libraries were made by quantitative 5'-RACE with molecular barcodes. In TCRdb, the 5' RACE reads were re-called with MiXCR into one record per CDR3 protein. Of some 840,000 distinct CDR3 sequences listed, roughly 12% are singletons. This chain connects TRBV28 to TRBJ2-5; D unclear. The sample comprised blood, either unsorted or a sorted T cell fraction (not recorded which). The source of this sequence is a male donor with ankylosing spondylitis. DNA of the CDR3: TGTGCCAGCAGTTTATGGTCACAGCAAGAGACCCAGTACTTC. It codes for CASSLWSQQETQYF. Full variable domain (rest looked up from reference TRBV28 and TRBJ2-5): DVKVTQSSRYLVKRTGEKVFLECVQDMDHENMFWYRQDPGLGLRLIYFSYDVKMKEKGDIPEGYSVSREKKERFSLILESASTNQTSMYLCASSLWSQQETQYFGPGTRLLVL.